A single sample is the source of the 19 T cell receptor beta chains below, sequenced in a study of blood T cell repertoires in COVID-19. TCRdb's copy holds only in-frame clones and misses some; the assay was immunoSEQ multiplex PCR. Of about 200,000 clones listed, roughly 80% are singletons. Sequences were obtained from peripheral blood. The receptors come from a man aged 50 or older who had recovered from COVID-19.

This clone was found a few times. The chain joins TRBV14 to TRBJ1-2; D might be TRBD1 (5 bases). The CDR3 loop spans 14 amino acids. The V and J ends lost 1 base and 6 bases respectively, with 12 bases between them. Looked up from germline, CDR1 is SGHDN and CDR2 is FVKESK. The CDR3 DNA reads TGTGCCAGCAGCCAAGTGGGGGGAAGGGATGGCTACACCTTC. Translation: CASSQVGGRDGYTF. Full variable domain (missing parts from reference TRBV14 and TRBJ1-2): EAGVTQFPSHSVIEKGQTVTLRCDPISGHDNLYWYRRVMGKEIKFLLHFVKESKQDESGMPNNRFLAERTGGTYSTLKVQPAELEDSGVYFCASSQVGGRDGYTFGSGTRLTVV.

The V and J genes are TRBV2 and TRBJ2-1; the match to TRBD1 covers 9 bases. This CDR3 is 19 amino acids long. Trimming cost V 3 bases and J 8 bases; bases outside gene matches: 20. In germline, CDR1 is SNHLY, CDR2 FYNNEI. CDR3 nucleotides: TGTGCCAGCAGTGAGTGGGACAGGGTTACGGCGGGAGCTAGCGATGAGCAGTTCTTC. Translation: CASSEWDRVTAGASDEQFF.

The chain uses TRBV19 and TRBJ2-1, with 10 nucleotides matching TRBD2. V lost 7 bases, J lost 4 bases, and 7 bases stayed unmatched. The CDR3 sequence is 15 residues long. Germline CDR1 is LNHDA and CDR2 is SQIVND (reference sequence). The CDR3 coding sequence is TGTGCCAGTATAACTAGCGGGAAAATTTACAATGAGCAGTTCTTC. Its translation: CASITSGKIYNEQFF.

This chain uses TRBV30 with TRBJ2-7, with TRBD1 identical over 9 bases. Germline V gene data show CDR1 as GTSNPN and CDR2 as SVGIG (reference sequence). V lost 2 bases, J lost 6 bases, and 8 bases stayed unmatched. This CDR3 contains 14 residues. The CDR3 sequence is CAWSSGTGILEQYF. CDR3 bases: TGTGCCTGGAGTTCCGGGACAGGGATTCTCGAGCAGTACTTC.

CDR3 DNA sequence: TGTGCCACCAGTGGGGGACAGGGTGACCACAATGAGCAGTTCTTC. Its protein is CATSGGQGDHNEQFF. The chain has TRBV24-1 and TRBJ2-1, with 9 nucleotides matching TRBD1. Unmatched junction bases numbered 6, after V lost 5 bases and J lost 5 bases. Per the germline V gene, CDR1 is KGHDR and CDR2 is SFDVKD. This CDR3 spans 15 amino acids.

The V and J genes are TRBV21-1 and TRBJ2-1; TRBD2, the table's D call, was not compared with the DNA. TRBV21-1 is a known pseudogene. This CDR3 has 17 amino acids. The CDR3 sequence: CASSNPANGPSYNEQFF. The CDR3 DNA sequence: TGTGCCAGCAGCAACCCAGCGAATGGCCCTTCCTACAATGAGCAGTTCTTC.

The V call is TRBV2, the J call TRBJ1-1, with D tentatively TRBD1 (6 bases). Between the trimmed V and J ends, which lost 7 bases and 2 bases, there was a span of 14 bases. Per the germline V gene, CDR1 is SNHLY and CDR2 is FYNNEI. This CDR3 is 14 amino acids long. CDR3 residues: CASKIAGVNTEAFF. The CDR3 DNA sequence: TGTGCCAGCAAAATCGCAGGGGTTAACACTGAAGCTTTCTTT. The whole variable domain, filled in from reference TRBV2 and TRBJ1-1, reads EPEVTQTPSHQVTQMGQEVILRCVPISNHLYFYWYRQILGQKVEFLVSFYNNEISEKSEIFDDQFSVERPDGSNFTLKIRSTKLEDSAMYFCASKIAGVNTEAFFGQGTRLTVV.

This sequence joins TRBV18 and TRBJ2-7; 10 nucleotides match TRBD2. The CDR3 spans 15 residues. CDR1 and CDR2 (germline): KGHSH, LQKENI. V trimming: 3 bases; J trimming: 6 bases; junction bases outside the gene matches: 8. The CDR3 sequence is CASSPRAGGESEQYF. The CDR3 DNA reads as TGTGCCAGCTCACCGAGAGCGGGAGGGGAGTCCGAGCAGTACTTC.

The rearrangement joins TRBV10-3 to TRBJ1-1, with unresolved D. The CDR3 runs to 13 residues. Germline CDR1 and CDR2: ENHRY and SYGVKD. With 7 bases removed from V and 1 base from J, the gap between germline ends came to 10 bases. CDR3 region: CAIKEGGNTEAFF. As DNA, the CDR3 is TGTGCCATCAAAGAAGGAGGGAACACTGAAGCTTTCTTT.

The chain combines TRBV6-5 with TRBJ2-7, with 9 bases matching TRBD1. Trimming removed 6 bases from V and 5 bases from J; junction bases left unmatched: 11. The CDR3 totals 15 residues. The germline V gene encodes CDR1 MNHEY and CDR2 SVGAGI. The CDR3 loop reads CASRYRQGVSHEQYF. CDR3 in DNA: TGTGCCAGCAGGTACCGACAGGGGGTTTCACACGAGCAGTACTTC.

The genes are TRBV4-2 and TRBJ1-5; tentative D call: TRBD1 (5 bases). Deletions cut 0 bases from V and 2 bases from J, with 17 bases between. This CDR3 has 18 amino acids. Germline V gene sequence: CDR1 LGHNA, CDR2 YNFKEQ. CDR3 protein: CASSQDYQGTVRNQPQHF. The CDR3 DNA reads TGTGCCAGCAGCCAAGATTACCAGGGAACGGTGCGCAATCAGCCCCAGCATTTT.

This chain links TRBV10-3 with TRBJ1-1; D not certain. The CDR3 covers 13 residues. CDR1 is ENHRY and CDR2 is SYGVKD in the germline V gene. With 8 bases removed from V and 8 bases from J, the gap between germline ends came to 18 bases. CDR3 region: CAIAAAEKAEAFF. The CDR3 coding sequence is TGTGCCATCGCGGCAGCAGAAAAGGCCGAAGCTTTCTTT.

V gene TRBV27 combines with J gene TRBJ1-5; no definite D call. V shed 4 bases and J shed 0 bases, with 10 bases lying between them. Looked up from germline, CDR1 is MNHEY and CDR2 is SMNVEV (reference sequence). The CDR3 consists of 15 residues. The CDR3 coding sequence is TGTGCCAGCAGTTCAGCAGGAATTAGCAATCAGCCCCAGCATTTT. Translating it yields CASSSAGISNQPQHF.

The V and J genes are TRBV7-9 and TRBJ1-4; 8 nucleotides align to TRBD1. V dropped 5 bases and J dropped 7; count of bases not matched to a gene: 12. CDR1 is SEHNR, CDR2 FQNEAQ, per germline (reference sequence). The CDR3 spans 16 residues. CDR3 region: CASSQGAGAESEKLFF. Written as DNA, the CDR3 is TGTGCCAGCAGCCAGGGGGCGGGGGCGGAGAGTGAAAAACTGTTTTTT. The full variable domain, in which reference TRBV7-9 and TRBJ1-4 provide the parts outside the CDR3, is DTGVSQNPRHKITKRGQNVTFRCDPISEHNRLYWYRQTLGQGPEFLTYFQNEAQLEKSRLLSDRFSAERPKGSFSTLEIQRTEQGDSAMYLCASSQGAGAESEKLFFGSGTQLSVL.

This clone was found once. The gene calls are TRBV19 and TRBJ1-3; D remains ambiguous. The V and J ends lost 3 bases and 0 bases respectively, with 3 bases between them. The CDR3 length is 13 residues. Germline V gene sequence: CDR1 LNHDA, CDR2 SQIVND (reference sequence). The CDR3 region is CASSINSGNTIYF. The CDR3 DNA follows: TGTGCCAGTAGTATCAACTCTGGAAACACCATATATTTT. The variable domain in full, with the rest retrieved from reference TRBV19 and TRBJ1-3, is DGGITQSPKYLFRKEGQNVTLSCEQNLNHDAMYWYRQDPGQGLRLIYYSQIVNDFQKGDIAEGYSVSREKKESFPLTVTSAQKNPTAFYLCASSINSGNTIYFGEGSWLTVV.

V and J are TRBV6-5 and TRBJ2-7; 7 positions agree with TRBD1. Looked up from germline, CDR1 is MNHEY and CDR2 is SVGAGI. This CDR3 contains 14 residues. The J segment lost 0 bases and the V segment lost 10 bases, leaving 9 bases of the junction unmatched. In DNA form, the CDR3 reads TGTGCCATCCGATCCTGGACAGGCTCCTACGAGCAGTACTTC. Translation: CAIRSWTGSYEQYF.

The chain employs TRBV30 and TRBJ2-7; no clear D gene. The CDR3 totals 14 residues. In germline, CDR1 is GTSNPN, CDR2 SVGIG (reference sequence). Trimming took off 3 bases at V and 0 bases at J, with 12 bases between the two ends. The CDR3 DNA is TGTGCCTGGAGGCGAAAGCCTACCTCCTACGAGCAGTACTTC. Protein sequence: CAWRRKPTSYEQYF.

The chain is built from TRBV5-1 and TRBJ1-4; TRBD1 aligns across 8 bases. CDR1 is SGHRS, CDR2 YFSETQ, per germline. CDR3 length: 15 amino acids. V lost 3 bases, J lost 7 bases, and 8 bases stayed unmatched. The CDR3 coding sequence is TGCGCCAGCAGCTGGAGACAGGGGATGAGTGAAAAACTGTTTTTT. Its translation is CASSWRQGMSEKLFF.

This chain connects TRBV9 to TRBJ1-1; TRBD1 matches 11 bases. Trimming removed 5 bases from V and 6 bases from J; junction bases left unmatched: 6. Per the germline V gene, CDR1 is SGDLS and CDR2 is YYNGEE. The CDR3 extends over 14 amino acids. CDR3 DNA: TGTGCCAGCAGGAGGACAGGGGGCGCGGCTGAAGCTTTCTTT. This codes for CASRRTGGAAEAFF.